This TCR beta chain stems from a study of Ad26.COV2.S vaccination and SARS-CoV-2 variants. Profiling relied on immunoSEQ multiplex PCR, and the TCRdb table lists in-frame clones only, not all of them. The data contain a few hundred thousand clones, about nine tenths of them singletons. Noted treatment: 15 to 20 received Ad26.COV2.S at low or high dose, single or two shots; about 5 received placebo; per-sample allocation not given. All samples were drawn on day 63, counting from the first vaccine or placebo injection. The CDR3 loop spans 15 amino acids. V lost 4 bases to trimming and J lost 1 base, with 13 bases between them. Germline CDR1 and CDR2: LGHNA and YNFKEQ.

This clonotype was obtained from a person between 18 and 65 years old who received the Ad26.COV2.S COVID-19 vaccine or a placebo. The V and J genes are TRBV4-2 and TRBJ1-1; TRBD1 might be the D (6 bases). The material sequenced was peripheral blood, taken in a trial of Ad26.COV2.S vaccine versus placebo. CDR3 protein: CASSPLGGANTEAFF. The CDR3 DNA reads TGTGCCAGCAGCCCCCTAGGGGGGGCGAACACTGAAGCTTTCTTT.